This TCR beta chain is from a study of blood T cell repertoires in COVID-19. About the research overall: Samples of COVID-19 (acute and convalescent) were obtained from the United States, Italy and Spain.

CDR3 length: 15 amino acids. V lost 1 base and J lost 3, with 9 bases in between. Per the germline V gene, CDR1 is KGHDR and CDR2 is SFDVKD. Data came from immunoSEQ multiplex PCR; TCRdb stores just in-frame clones and leaves some out. The sample has some 180,000 clones; about 88% are singletons. Input material: peripheral blood. The origin of this receptor is a man aged 45-65 years with COVID-19, enrolled during active disease. The chain links TRBV24-1 to TRBJ1-5, with D hard to call. The CDR3 sequence is CATSDFPYFNQPQHF. CDR3 sequence (DNA): TGTGCCACCAGTGATTTTCCGTACTTCAATCAGCCCCAGCATTTT.